Below are 29 T cell receptor beta chains sequenced from a single sample in a study of response to subunit inactivated influenza vaccine. In TCRdb, the RT-PCR reads were re-called with MiXCR into one record per CDR3 protein. The sample records 500,000 to 600,000 distinct CDR3 sequences, over 10% being singletons. The sequencing used PBMCs from blood, collected about 40 days after vaccination. The receptors stem from a man aged 50-59 years who received an inactivated influenza vaccine.

J is TRBJ2-1 and V is TRBV13; either TRBD1 or TRBD2 may supply D (5 bases each). Trimming took off 5 bases at V and 15 bases at J, with 20 bases between the two ends. This CDR3 region has 13 residues. Germline CDR1 reads PRHDT; CDR2 reads FYEKMQ (reference sequence). The CDR3 DNA reads TGTGCCAGCAGCGACCCCCCGGGACCCCCCCCGTTCTTC. It is translated as CASSDPPGPPPFF.

The rearrangement uses TRBV7-2 and TRBJ2-7; 9 nucleotides match TRBD2. Germline V gives CDR1 SGHTA, CDR2 FQGNSA. The CDR3 covers 15 residues. After removal of 6 bases from V and 0 bases from J, the junction contained 6 bases not matched to a gene. CDR3 loop: CASSLSSGTSYEQYF. For the CDR3, the DNA is TGTGCCAGCAGTCTTTCTAGCGGGACCTCCTACGAGCAGTACTTC.

Ten or more counts support this clonotype. The chain is built from TRBV29-1 and TRBJ1-1; D call uncertain. The germline V gene encodes CDR1 SQVTM and CDR2 ANQGSEA. The CDR3 extends over 12 amino acids. V was clipped by 7 bases and J by 0 bases, with 9 bases between them. CDR3 region: CSARPLNTEAFF. The CDR3 DNA is TGCAGCGCCCGGCCGTTGAACACTGAAGCTTTCTTT.

This clonotype was seen only a few times. The chain uses TRBV12-3 or TRBV12-4 and TRBJ2-3; perhaps TRBD1 as D (6 bases). This CDR3 contains 14 residues. V was pared by 4 bases and J by 2 bases, with 10 bases between. DNA for the CDR3: TGTGCCAGCAGTTCTCAGGGGCACACAGATACGCAGTATTTT. This translates into CASSSQGHTDTQYF.

This clonotype was detected ten times or more. The rearrangement uses TRBV29-1 and TRBJ2-1; 7 bases fit TRBD1. CDR1 is SQVTM, CDR2 ANQGSEA, per germline. The CDR3 is 12 amino acids. V lost 4 bases and J lost 8; bases outside the gene matches: 5. The CDR3 DNA reads as TGCAGCGTTGGCCAAGGGGGCTATGAGCAGTTCTTC. It translates to CSVGQGGYEQFF.

This clonotype was counted only a few times. The rearrangement uses TRBV6-2 or TRBV6-3 and TRBJ2-2; D tentatively reads TRBD1 or TRBD2 (6 bases each). V gave up 8 bases and J gave up 1 base, with 11 bases separating them. Germline CDR1 reads MNHEY; CDR2 reads SVGEGT. The CDR3 length is 14 residues. CDR3 DNA: TGTGCCAGCGGGGGGCGGCTGAACACCGGGGAGCTGTTTTTT. It encodes CASGGRLNTGELFF.

The CDR3 loop is CASSATGGGPQHF. The CDR3 DNA sequence: TGTGCCAGCAGTGCAACAGGGGGTGGGCCCCAGCATTTT. The rearrangement joins TRBV12-3 or TRBV12-4 to TRBJ1-5; the match to TRBD1 covers 8 bases. This CDR3 is 13 amino acids long. V dropped 5 bases and J dropped 9; count of bases not matched to a gene: 6.

This clonotype was picked up a small number of times. The chain employs TRBV4-3 and TRBJ1-4; TRBD1 aligns across 9 bases. The CDR3 has 16 residues. V shed 0 bases, J shed 7 bases, and the junction held 6 bases outside the gene matches. Germline CDR1 LGHNA, CDR2 YSLEER. CDR3 coding DNA: TGCGCCAGCAGCCAAGATCTTCGACAGGGGGGTGAAAAACTGTTTTTT. It is translated as CASSQDLRQGGEKLFF.

This clonotype was recorded a few times. The J gene is TRBJ2-7, the V gene TRBV28; D remains ambiguous. Germline V gene data show CDR1 as MDHEN and CDR2 as SYDVKM. The V gene lost 8 bases and the J gene lost 3 bases, with 23 bases spanning the gap. The CDR3 contains 16 residues. The CDR3 loop is CASLSPAFPHNYEQYF. In DNA form, the CDR3 reads TGTGCCAGCCTCTCACCAGCATTTCCCCATAACTACGAGCAGTACTTC. Together with reference TRBV28 and TRBJ2-7, the CDR3 gives the full variable domain: DVKVTQSSRYLVKRTGEKVFLECVQDMDHENMFWYRQDPGLGLRLIYFSYDVKMKEKGDIPEGYSVSREKKERFSLILESASTNQTSMYLCASLSPAFPHNYEQYFGPGTRLTVT.

V gene TRBV5-1 combines with J gene TRBJ1-1; D might be TRBD1 (5 bases). The CDR3 length is 14 residues. Trimming removed 4 bases at V and 1 base at J, with 11 bases between. Germline V gene lookup returns CDR1 SGHRS and CDR2 YFSETQ. CDR3 region: CASSGGLSNTEAFF. DNA for the CDR3: TGCGCCAGCAGCGGGGGACTGTCGAACACTGAAGCTTTCTTT.

This clonotype was seen only a few times. This sequence joins TRBV4-1 and TRBJ2-1, with 8 bases that match TRBD2. CDR3 length: 16 amino acids. The V gene end was trimmed by 1 base and the J gene end by 4 bases; junction bases not matched to a gene: 6. Germline CDR1 reads MGHRA; CDR2 reads YSYEKL. The CDR3 nucleotides read TGCGCCAGCAGCCAAGGGGGGAGCGGGGGTTACAATGAGCAGTTCTTC. It yields the protein CASSQGGSGGYNEQFF.

This clonotype has at least ten counts. V usage is TRBV9 and J usage is TRBJ2-2; TRBD1 or TRBD2 may be the D gene (5 bases each). Germline V gene sequence: CDR1 SGDLS, CDR2 YYNGEE. The ends were cut back, 2 bases at V and 1 base at J, with 6 bases in the middle. The CDR3 contains 14 residues. CDR3 region: CASSVGRNTGELFF. The CDR3 nucleotides read TGTGCCAGCAGCGTGGGACGGAACACCGGGGAGCTGTTTTTT.

This clonotype was picked up many times. CDR3 loop: CSARSNEQFF. The CDR3 DNA is TGCAGTGCCAGGTCCAATGAGCAGTTCTTC. The chain carries TRBV20-1 and TRBJ2-1; unclear D gene. Germline V gene lookup returns CDR1 DFQATT and CDR2 SNEGSKA (reference sequence). The V end was cut by 6 bases, the J end by 6 bases, with 6 bases between. The CDR3 is made up of 10 amino acids.

The chain links TRBV12-3 or TRBV12-4 to TRBJ1-3; D is undetermined. CDR3 size: 15 residues. Trimming cost V 5 bases and J 2 bases, with 13 bases left between them. In DNA, the CDR3 is TGTGCCAGCAGTGCTCGGGATCGAACTGGAAACACCATATATTTT. It codes for CASSARDRTGNTIYF.

The chain's CDR3 is CASSHPSGRKVSETQYF. The DNA of the CDR3 is TGTGCCAGCAGCCACCCCAGCGGGAGGAAGGTTTCAGAGACCCAGTACTTC. The V call is TRBV9, the J call TRBJ2-5; 9 positions match TRBD2. Losses at the gene ends were 4 bases for V and 4 bases for J; bases not matched to a gene: 14. CDR3 length equals 17 residues. CDR1 SGDLS and CDR2 YYNGEE come from the germline V gene.

This clonotype came up a few times. This chain joins TRBV6-5 and TRBJ2-5; 9 bases map to TRBD1. V shed 4 bases, J shed 4 bases, and the junction held 4 bases outside the gene matches. The CDR3 contains 14 residues. CDR1 and CDR2 from the germline V gene are MNHEY and SVGAGI. CDR3 DNA: TGTGCCAGCAGTTTAGACAGGGGGGTAGAGACCCAGTACTTC. This sequence encodes CASSLDRGVETQYF.

The chain is built from TRBV15 and TRBJ2-2, with TRBD2 identical over 7 bases. Germline CDR1 is LNHNV and CDR2 is YYDKDF (reference sequence). V was clipped by 0 bases and J by 1 base; unmatched bases: 8. This CDR3 comprises 18 residues. CDR3 protein: CATSRDLTAGKNTGELFF. The CDR3 region has the DNA TGTGCCACCAGCAGAGATCTAACAGCGGGAAAGAACACCGGGGAGCTGTTTTTT.

This clonotype has ten or more counts. CDR3 DNA: TGTGCCAGCAGCTCGTACTGGAGCTCCTACAATGAGCAGTTCTTC. Protein product: CASSSYWSSYNEQFF. The genes are TRBV7-2 and TRBJ2-1, with D uncertain. Trimming removed 4 bases from V and 0 bases from J, with 10 bases in between. Germline V CDR1 and CDR2: SGHTA, FQGNSA. The CDR3 loop spans 15 amino acids.

V and J are TRBV5-1 and TRBJ2-1, with 7 bases that match TRBD1. In germline, CDR1 is SGHRS, CDR2 YFSETQ. This CDR3 spans 13 amino acids. V shed 4 bases, J shed 10 bases, and the junction held 8 bases outside the gene matches. The CDR3 DNA is TGCGCCAGCAGCGGAACAGGGGTTCGAGAGCAGTTCTTC. Residues: CASSGTGVREQFF.

This chain joins TRBV11-2 and TRBJ1-3; tentatively, D is TRBD1 (5 bases). This CDR3 has 15 amino acids. Trimming left V 0 bases short and J 4 bases short, with 10 bases between. Germline CDR1 and CDR2: SGHAT and FQNNGV. In DNA, the CDR3 is TGTGCCAGCAGCTTAGAGGGGCTCGGAGGAAACACCATATATTTT. Its protein product is CASSLEGLGGNTIYF.

Ten or more counts support this clonotype. The V and J genes are TRBV4-3 and TRBJ2-2; a weak D match, TRBD1 (6 bases). The CDR3 sequence is 15 residues long. The ends were cut back, 1 base at V and 3 bases at J, with 9 bases in the middle. Germline values: CDR1 LGHNA, CDR2 YSLEER. The CDR3 nucleotides read TGCGCCAGCAGCCAAGCAGGACAGTACACCGGGGAGCTGTTTTTT. This encodes CASSQAGQYTGELFF.

Only a few counts were recorded for this clonotype. The chain links TRBV28 to TRBJ2-3, with 11 positions matching TRBD2. The CDR3 totals 14 residues. The ends lost 5 bases at V and 6 bases at J; junction bases unmatched: 4. Germline-derived CDR1 and CDR2 are MDHEN and SYDVKM. The chain's CDR3 is CASSLAGGWDTQYF. CDR3 DNA sequence: TGTGCCAGCAGTCTAGCGGGAGGATGGGATACGCAGTATTTT. The whole variable domain, filled in from reference TRBV28 and TRBJ2-3, reads DVKVTQSSRYLVKRTGEKVFLECVQDMDHENMFWYRQDPGLGLRLIYFSYDVKMKEKGDIPEGYSVSREKKERFSLILESASTNQTSMYLCASSLAGGWDTQYFGPGTRLTVL.

In its sample, this clonotype was seen many times. In DNA form, the CDR3 reads TGTGCCAGCGGGGACAGAACCTACGAGCAGTACTTC. It codes for CASGDRTYEQYF. The chain carries TRBV6-2 or TRBV6-3 and TRBJ2-7, with 7 bases fitting TRBD1. Germline V lookup: CDR1 MNHEY, CDR2 SVGEGT. The CDR3 is 12 residues long. The V segment lost 8 bases and the J segment 2 bases; nucleotides outside the gene matches: 3.

This clonotype was seen a handful of times. This chain links TRBV20-1 with TRBJ2-1; D is perhaps TRBD1 (5 bases). CDR1 is DFQATT and CDR2 is SNEGSKA in the germline V gene (reference sequence). The CDR3 consists of 16 residues. The V end was cut by 0 bases, the J end by 3 bases, with 15 bases between. CDR3 nucleotides: TGCAGTGCTAGAGATGTTGCCGGACAAATCTACAATGAGCAGTTCTTC. It translates to CSARDVAGQIYNEQFF.

In its sample, this clonotype was seen many times. The chain has TRBV20-1 and TRBJ2-1; 9 bases are a match to TRBD2. CDR1 DFQATT and CDR2 SNEGSKA come from the germline V gene (reference sequence). The CDR3 sequence is 16 residues long. V shed 0 bases and J 3 bases; nucleotides not matched to a gene: 6. The CDR3 DNA is TGCAGTGCTAGAGATCTAGCGGGGCATAACTACAATGAGCAGTTCTTC. Its translation is CSARDLAGHNYNEQFF.

The sample holds a few counts of this clonotype. V is TRBV2 and J is TRBJ2-5; no clear D gene. The germline V gene encodes CDR1 SNHLY and CDR2 FYNNEI. The CDR3 runs 16 residues. Trimming shortened V by 3 bases and J by 0 bases, and 14 bases separated the two germline ends. CDR3 residues: CASSDKAYSHQETQYF. CDR3 nucleotides: TGTGCCAGCAGTGATAAAGCTTATAGTCACCAAGAGACCCAGTACTTC.

This clonotype was seen only a few times. The V and J genes are TRBV12-3 or TRBV12-4 and TRBJ2-7; unclear D gene. The CDR3 is 12 amino acids. Trimming removed 6 bases at V and 3 bases at J, with 9 bases between. The CDR3 sequence is CASRYGNYEQYF. CDR3 in DNA: TGTGCCAGCAGGTATGGGAACTACGAGCAGTACTTC.

The chain has TRBV29-1 and TRBJ2-6; a possible D gene is TRBD1 (5 bases). The CDR3 contains 18 residues. Germline CDR1 and CDR2: SQVTM and ANQGSEA. The ends were cut back, 1 base at V and 0 bases at J, with 16 bases in the middle. The DNA for the CDR3 is TGCAGCGTTGAAGGAGGCTGGGGCGAGAGCTCTGGGGCCAACGTCCTGACTTTC. It specifies CSVEGGWGESSGANVLTF.

In this sample, this clonotype turned up once. This chain links TRBV4-1 with TRBJ2-3; 8 nucleotides line up with TRBD1. In germline, CDR1 is MGHRA, CDR2 YSYEKL. V was clipped by 4 bases and J by 1 base; unmatched bases: 4. The CDR3 has 15 residues. The CDR3 sequence is CASSLQTGGTDTQYF. CDR3 nucleotides: TGCGCCAGCAGCCTCCAGACAGGGGGCACAGATACGCAGTATTTT.